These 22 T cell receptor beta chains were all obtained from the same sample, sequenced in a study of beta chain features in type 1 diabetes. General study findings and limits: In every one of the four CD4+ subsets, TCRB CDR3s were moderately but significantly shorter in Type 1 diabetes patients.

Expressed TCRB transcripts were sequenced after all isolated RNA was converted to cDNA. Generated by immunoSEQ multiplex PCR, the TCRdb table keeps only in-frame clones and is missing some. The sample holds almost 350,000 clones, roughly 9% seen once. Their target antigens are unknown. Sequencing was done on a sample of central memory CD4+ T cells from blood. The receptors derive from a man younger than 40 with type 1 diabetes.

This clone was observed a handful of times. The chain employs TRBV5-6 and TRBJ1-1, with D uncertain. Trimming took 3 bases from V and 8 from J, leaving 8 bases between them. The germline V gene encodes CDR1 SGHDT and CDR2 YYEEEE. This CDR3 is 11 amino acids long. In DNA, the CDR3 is TGTGCCAGCAGCTCGGTAGGAGAAGCTTTCTTT. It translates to CASSSVGEAFF.

CDR3 in DNA: TGTGCCAGCAGTTTATCATCGGACAGGGCCTATGGCTACACCTTC. Translation: CASSLSSDRAYGYTF. The chain has TRBV28 and TRBJ1-2, with 8 bases fitting TRBD1. Germline CDR1 reads MDHEN; CDR2 reads SYDVKM. J gave up 4 bases and V 1 base, and 5 bases lay outside the gene matches. The CDR3 sequence is 15 residues long.

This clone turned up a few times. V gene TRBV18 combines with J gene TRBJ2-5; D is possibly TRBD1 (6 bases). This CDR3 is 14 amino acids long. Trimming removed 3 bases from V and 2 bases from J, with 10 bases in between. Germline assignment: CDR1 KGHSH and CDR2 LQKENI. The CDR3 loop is CASSPSGTQETQYF. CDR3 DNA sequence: TGTGCCAGCTCACCTTCCGGGACACAAGAGACCCAGTACTTC. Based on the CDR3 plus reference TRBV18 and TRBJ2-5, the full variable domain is NAGVMQNPRHLVRRRGQEARLRCSPMKGHSHVYWYRQLPEEGLKFMVYLQKENIIDESGMPKERFSAEFPKEGPSILRIQQVVRGDSAAYFCASSPSGTQETQYFGPGTRLLVL.

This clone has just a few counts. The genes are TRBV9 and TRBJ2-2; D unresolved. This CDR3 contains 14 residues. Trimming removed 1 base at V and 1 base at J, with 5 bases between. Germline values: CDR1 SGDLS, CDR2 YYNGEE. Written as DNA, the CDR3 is TGTGCCAGCAGCGTATCAGGGAACACCGGGGAGCTGTTTTTT. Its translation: CASSVSGNTGELFF. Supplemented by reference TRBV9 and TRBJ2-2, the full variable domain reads DSGVTQTPKHLITATGQRVTLRCSPRSGDLSVYWYQQSLDQGLQFLIQYYNGEERAKGNILERFSAQQFPDLHSELNLSSLELGDSALYFCASSVSGNTGELFFGEGSRLTVL.

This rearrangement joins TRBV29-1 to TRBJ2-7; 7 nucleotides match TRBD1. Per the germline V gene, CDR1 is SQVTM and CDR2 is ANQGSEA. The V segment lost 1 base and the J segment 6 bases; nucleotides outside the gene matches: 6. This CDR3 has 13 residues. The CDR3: CSVEGQGLLEQYF. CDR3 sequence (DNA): TGCAGCGTTGAAGGACAGGGCCTACTCGAGCAGTACTTC.

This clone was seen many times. The CDR3 region has the DNA TGCGCCAGCAGCGAAGGGGGCACAGATACGCAGTATTTT. Translating it yields CASSEGGTDTQYF. The chain carries TRBV10-1 and TRBJ2-3; perhaps TRBD1 as D (5 bases). The CDR3 is made up of 13 amino acids. V was cut by 6 bases and J by 1 base, with 8 bases left in between. CDR1 is WNHNN, CDR2 SYGVQD, per germline (reference sequence).

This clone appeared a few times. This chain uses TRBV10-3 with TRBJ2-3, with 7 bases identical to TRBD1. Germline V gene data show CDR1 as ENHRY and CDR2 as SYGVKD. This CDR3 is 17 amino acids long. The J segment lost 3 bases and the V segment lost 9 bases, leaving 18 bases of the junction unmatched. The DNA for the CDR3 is TGTGCCATTAGCCCCTCAGGGGGTTCGACTGGGACAGATACGCAGTATTTT. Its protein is CAISPSGGSTGTDTQYF.

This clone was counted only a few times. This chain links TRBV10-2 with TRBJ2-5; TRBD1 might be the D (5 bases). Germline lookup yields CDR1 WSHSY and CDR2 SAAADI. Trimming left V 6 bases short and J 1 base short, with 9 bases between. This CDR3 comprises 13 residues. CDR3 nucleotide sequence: TGCGCCAGCAGGGACATGTCCCAAGAGACCCAGTACTTC. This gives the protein CASRDMSQETQYF.

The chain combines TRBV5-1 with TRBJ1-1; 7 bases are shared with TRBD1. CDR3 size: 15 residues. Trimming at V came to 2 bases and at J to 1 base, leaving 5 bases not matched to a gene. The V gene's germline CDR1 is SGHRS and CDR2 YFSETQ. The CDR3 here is CASSFEAGGNTEAFF. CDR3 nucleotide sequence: TGCGCCAGCAGCTTCGAGGCAGGGGGGAACACTGAAGCTTTCTTT.

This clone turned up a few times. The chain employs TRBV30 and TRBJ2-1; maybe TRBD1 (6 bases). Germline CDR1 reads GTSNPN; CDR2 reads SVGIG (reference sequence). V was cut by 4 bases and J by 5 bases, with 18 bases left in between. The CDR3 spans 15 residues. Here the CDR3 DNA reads TGTGCCTGGATAGGGGGACAACCTATCCACAATGAGCAGTTCTTC. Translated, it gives CAWIGGQPIHNEQFF.

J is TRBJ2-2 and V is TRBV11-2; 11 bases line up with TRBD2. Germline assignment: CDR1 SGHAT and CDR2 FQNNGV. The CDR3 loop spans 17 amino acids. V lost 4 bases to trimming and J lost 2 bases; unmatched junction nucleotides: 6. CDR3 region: CASSSRGTSGNTGELFF. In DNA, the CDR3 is TGTGCCAGCAGCTCTCGGGGGACTAGCGGCAACACCGGGGAGCTGTTTTTT.

In DNA form, the CDR3 reads TGTGCCAGCAGCCAAGATCGGGGACTAGGCCAAGAGACCCAGTACTTC. Encoded protein: CASSQDRGLGQETQYF. This chain joins TRBV4-2 and TRBJ2-5; 8 positions agree with TRBD2. The germline CDR1 and CDR2 sequences are LGHNA and YNFKEQ. J was trimmed by 1 base and V by 0 bases; bases with no gene match: 4. The CDR3 consists of 16 residues.

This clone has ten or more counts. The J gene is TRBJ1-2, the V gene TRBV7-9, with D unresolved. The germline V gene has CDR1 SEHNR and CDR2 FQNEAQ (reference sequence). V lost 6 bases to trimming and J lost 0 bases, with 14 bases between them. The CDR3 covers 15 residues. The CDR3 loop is CASSTSGIPNYGYTF. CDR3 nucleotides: TGTGCCAGCAGTACATCCGGGATCCCTAACTATGGCTACACCTTC.

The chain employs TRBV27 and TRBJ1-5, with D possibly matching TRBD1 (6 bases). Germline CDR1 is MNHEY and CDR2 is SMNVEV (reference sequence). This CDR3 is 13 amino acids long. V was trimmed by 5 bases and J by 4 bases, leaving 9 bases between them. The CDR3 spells CASSPDRNQPQHF. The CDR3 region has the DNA TGTGCCAGCAGTCCGGACAGAAATCAGCCCCAGCATTTT.

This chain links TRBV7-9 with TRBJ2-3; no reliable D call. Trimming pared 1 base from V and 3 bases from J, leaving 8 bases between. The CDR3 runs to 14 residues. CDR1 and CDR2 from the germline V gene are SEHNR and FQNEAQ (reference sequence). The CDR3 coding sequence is TGTGCCAGCAGCTTAGGATACTCGACAGATACGCAGTATTTT. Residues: CASSLGYSTDTQYF.

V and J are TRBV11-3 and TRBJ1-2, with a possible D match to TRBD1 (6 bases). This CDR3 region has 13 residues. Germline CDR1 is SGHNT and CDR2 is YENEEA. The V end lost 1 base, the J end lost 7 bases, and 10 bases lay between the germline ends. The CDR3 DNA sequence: TGTGCCAGCAGCTTAGCCGACAGGTCTGGCTACACCTTC. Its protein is CASSLADRSGYTF.

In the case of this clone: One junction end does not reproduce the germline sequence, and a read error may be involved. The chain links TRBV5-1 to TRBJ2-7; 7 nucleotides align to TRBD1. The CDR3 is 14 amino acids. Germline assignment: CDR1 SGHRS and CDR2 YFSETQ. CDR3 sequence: CASSLGQGTYEQHF. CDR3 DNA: TGCGCCAGCAGCTTGGGACAGGGAACCTACGAGCAGCACTTC.

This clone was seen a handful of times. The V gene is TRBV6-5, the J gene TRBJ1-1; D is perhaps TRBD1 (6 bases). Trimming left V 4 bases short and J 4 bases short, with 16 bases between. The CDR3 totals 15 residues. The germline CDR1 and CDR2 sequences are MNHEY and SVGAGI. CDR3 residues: CASSFHNTGLTEAFF. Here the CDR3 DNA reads TGTGCCAGCAGTTTCCACAACACAGGGCTCACTGAAGCTTTCTTT.

CDR3 loop: CASSPRPDRGEKLFF. The CDR3 bases are TGTGCCAGCAGTCCCCGGCCAGACCGTGGTGAAAAACTGTTTTTT. The chain employs TRBV6-5 and TRBJ1-4; D call uncertain. V shed 5 bases and J shed 7 bases, with 17 bases lying between them. The length of the CDR3 is 15 residues. CDR1 MNHEY and CDR2 SVGAGI come from the germline V gene.

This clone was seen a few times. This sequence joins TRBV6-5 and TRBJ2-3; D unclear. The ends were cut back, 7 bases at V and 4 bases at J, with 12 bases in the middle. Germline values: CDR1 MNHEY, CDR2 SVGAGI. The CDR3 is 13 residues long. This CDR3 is CASIGPGADTQYF. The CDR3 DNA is TGTGCCAGCATAGGCCCCGGCGCAGATACGCAGTATTTT.

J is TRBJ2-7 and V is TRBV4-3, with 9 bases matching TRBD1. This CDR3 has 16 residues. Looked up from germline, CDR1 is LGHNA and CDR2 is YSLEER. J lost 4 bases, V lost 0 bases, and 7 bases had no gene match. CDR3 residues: CASSQDAGQGLYEQYF. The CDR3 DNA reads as TGCGCCAGCAGCCAAGATGCAGGACAGGGGCTGTACGAGCAGTACTTC.

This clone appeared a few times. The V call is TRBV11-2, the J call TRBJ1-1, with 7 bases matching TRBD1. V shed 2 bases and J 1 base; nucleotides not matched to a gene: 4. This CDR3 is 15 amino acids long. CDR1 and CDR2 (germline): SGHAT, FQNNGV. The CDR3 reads CASSLQTGANTEAFF. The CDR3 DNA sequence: TGTGCCAGCAGCTTACAAACAGGGGCGAACACTGAAGCTTTCTTT.